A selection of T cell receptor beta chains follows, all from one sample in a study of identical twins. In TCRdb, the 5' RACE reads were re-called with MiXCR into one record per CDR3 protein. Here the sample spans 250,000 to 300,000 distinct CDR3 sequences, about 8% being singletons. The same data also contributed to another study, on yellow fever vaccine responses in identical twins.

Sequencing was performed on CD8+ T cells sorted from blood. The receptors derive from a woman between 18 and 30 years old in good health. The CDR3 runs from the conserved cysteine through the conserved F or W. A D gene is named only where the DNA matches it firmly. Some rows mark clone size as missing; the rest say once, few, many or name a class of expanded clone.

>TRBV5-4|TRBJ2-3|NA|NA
TGTGCCAGCAGCCCCTCTGGGGAGGCAGATACGCAGTATTTT
CASSPSGEADTQYF
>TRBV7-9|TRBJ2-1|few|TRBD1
TGTGCCAGCAGCTTCCCTTGGACAGGGGACTACAATGAGCAGTTCTTC
CASSFPWTGDYNEQFF
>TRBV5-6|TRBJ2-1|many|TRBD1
TGTGCCAGCAGGGAGAACACAGGGGTGGTCTACAATGAGCAGTTCTTC
CASRENTGVVYNEQFF
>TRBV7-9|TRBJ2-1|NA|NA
TGTGCCAGCAGCTTAGTTCTAGTGGTTGAGCAGTTCTTC
CASSLVLVVEQFF
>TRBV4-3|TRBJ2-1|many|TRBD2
TGCGCCAGCAGCCAAGGACTAGCGGGTAACAATGAGCAGTTCTTC
CASSQGLAGNNEQFF
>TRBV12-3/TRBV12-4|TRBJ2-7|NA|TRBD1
TGTGCCAGCAGTTTAAGCCAGGGGGCCTACGAGCAGTACTTC
CASSLSQGAYEQYF
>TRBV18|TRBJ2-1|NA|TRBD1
TGTGCCAGCTTGACAGGGGGTGAGCAGTTCTTC
CASLTGGEQFF
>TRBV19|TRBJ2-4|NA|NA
TGTGCCAGTAGTATAGGTCAGGGAGCCAAAAACATTCAGTACTTC
CASSIGQGAKNIQYF
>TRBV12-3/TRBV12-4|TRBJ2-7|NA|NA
TGTGCCAGCAGCCTATCCGTAGGGACGGCCGCCTACGAGCAGTACTTC
CASSLSVGTAAYEQYF
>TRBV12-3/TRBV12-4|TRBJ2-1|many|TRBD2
TGTGCCAGCAGCTCCCCCACGGGACTAGTGGGCAATGAGCAGTTCTTC
CASSSPTGLVGNEQFF
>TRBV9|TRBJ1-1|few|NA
TGTGCCAGCAGCCCCCCCCCGGCCGGGACCGCAGGAGCTTTCTTT
CASSPPPAGTAGAFF
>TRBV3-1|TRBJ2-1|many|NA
TGTGCCAGCAGCCCAACCAGGGGGGGGAAACCAGCTCCCCACAATGAGCAGTTCTTC
CASSPTRGGKPAPHNEQFF
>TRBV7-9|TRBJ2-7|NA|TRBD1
TGTGCCAGCAGCTTCACTTGGGACAGACCCTACGAGCAGTACTTC
CASSFTWDRPYEQYF
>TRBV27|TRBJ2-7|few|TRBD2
TGTGCCAGCAGTTTAGGGACTAGCGGGAGACGGCGGGAGCAGTACTTC
CASSLGTSGRRREQYF